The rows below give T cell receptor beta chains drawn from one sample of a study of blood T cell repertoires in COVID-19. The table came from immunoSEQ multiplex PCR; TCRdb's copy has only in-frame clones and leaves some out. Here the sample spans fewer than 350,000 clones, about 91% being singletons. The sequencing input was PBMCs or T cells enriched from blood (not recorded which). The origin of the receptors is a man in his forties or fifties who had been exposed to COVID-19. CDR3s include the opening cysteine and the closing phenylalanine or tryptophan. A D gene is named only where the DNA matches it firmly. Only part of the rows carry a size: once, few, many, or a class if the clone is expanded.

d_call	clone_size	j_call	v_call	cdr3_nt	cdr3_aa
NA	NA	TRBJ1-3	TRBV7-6	TGTGCCAGCAGCTTAGTAATGGCACCTGGAAACACCATATATTTT	CASSLVMAPGNTIYF
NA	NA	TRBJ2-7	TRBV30	TGTGCCTGGAGTACTGCCTACGAGCAGTACTTC	CAWSTAYEQYF
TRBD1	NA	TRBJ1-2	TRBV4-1	TGCGCCAGCAGCCAAGTCCCCGGGACAGGGGACTATGGCTACACCTTC	CASSQVPGTGDYGYTF
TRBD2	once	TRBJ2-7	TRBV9	TGTGCCAGCAGCGCAGCGGGAGTCCCCTACGAGCAGTACTTC	CASSAAGVPYEQYF
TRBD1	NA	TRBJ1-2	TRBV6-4	TGTGCCAGCAGCAAATACCTCGGGACAGGCGGCTATGGCTACACCTTC	CASSKYLGTGGYGYTF
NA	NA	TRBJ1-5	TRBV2	TGTGCCAGCACATCGGGGTTGAGCAATCAGCCCCAGCATTTT	CASTSGLSNQPQHF
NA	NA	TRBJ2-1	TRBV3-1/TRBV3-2	TGTGCCAGCAGCCCCAGGGTTTCCCACAATGAGCAGTTCTTC	CASSPRVSHNEQFF
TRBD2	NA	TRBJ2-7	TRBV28	TGTGCCAGCAGGGCGGGAGGGCACCACGAGCAGTACTTC	CASRAGGHHEQYF
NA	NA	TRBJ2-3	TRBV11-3	TGTGCCAGCGGACGCCGGGGGGACAGGTACAGAGATACGCAGTATTTT	CASGRRGDRYRDTQYF
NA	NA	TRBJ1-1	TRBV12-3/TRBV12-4	TGTGCCAGCAGACAGGGGAACACTGAAGCTTTCTTT	CASRQGNTEAFF
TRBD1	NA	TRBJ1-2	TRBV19	TGTGCCAGTAGTGTACAGGGGGCCCACTATGGCTACACCTTC	CASSVQGAHYGYTF
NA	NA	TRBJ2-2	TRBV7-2	TGTGCCAGCAGCTTAAGCCAGGCTGCCGGGGAGCTGTTTTTT	CASSLSQAAGELFF
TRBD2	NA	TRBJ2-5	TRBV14	TGTGCCAGCAGCCATGAAAGGGGACTAGCGGTCTTCCAAGAGACCCAGTACTTC	CASSHERGLAVFQETQYF
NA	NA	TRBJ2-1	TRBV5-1	TGCGCCAGCAGCCCCGGGGGGCTTTTTAGCAATGAGCAGTTCTTC	CASSPGGLFSNEQFF
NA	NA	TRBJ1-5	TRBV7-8	TGTGCCAGCAGGCCAGGGTACGGGAGTCAGCCCCAGCATTTT	CASRPGYGSQPQHF
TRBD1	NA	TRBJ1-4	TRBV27	TGTGCCAGCGGGGACCGGGACAGGAATGAAAAACTGTTTTTT	CASGDRDRNEKLFF
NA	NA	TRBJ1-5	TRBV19	TGTGCCAGTAGTTCCCCGGGACACGGAGCGGCCCAGCATTTT	CASSSPGHGAAQHF
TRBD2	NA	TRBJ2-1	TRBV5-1	TGCGCCAGCAGCCCCGGGACTAACAATGAGCAGTTCTTC	CASSPGTNNEQFF
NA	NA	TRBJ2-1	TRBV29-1	TGCAGCGCTCGTGCAGGGAATTATCAGTTCTTC	CSARAGNYQFF
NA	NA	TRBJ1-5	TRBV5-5	TGTGCCAGCAGCTTGTCTACAGAGTTGGTTCAGCCCCAGCATTTT	CASSLSTELVQPQHF
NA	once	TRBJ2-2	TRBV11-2	TGTGCCAGCCCCTCCGGGGGGCGAGGCACCGGGGAGCTGTTTTTT	CASPSGGRGTGELFF
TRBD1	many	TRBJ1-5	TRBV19	TGTGCCAGTAGTTTGACAGGGGGCGGTCAGCCCCAGCATTTT	CASSLTGGGQPQHF
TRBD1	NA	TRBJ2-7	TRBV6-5	TGTGCCAGCAATCCCAGGGGGCCTTCCTACGAGCAGTACTTC	CASNPRGPSYEQYF
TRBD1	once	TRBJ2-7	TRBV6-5	TGTGCCAGCAGTTACGGGCAGGGGGCGAGGTACGAGCAGTACTTC	CASSYGQGARYEQYF
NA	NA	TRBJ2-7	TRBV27	TGTGCCAGCAGTTTAAGAGCGGGCACTCCCTACGAGCAGTACTTC	CASSLRAGTPYEQYF
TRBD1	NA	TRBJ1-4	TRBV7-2	TGTGCCAGCAGCTGGCTGGGACAGAATCTACTGTTTTTT	CASSWLGQNLLFF
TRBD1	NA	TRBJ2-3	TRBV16	TGTGCCAGCAGCCGGACAACAGGGGTTACGCAGTATTTT	CASSRTTGVTQYF
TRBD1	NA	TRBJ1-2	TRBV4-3	TGCGCCAGCAGCCAAGGACAGGGGGCGCAGTATGGCTACACCTTC	CASSQGQGAQYGYTF